Listed below are T cell receptor beta chains from one sample, sequenced in a study of PD-L1 blockade in urothelial cancer. Profiling relied on immunoSEQ multiplex PCR, and the TCRdb table lists in-frame clones only, not all of them. This table has 71,000 or so clones, 85% to 90% appearing once. The material was PBMCs, obtained around atezolizumab (anti-PD-L1) treatment. The receptors were gathered from a man aged 60-69 years with urothelial cancer. The CDR3 runs from the conserved cysteine through the conserved F or W. Fields, in order: J gene, V gene, clone size, D gene, CDR3 protein, CDR3 DNA. A D gene is named only where the DNA matches it firmly. Some rows mark clone size as missing; the rest say once, few, many or name a class of expanded clone.

>TRBJ2-5|TRBV11-2|NA|TRBD2
CASSLGTSGRETQYF
TGTGCCAGCAGCCTAGGGACTAGCGGGAGGGAGACCCAGTACTTC
>TRBJ2-7|TRBV9|NA|TRBD2
CASSVGLAGGPKYEQYF
TGTGCCAGCAGCGTAGGACTAGCGGGAGGGCCAAAGTACGAGCAGTACTTC
>TRBJ1-2|TRBV10-3|NA|TRBD1
CAISEPGPRGGYTF
TGTGCCATCAGTGAACCGGGGCCCAGGGGGGGCTACACCTTC
>TRBJ2-7|TRBV29-1|NA|TRBD2
CSVFGGRAYEQYF
TGCAGCGTTTTTGGCGGGAGGGCCTACGAGCAGTACTTC
>TRBJ2-1|TRBV28|NA|NA
CASSLTQNNEQFF
TGTGCCAGCAGTTTAACACAGAACAATGAGCAGTTCTTC
>TRBJ1-2|TRBV4-1|NA|TRBD1
CASSQGQGADYGYTF
TGCGCCAGCAGCCAAGGGCAGGGGGCTGACTATGGCTACACCTTC
>TRBJ2-2|TRBV5-1|NA|NA
CASSLGLGGELFF
TGCGCCAGCAGCTTGGGACTAGGCGGGGAGCTGTTTTTT
>TRBJ2-2|TRBV9|NA|NA
CASSEGGGAGGELFF
TGTGCCAGCAGCGAGGGAGGGGGAGCCGGCGGGGAGCTGTTTTTT
>TRBJ2-7|TRBV6-6|NA|NA
CASRTPGVYEQYF
TGTGCCAGCAGAACACCCGGGGTCTACGAGCAGTACTTC
>TRBJ1-1|TRBV28|NA|NA
CASSLSSTPRAFF
TGTGCCAGCAGTTTATCGTCGACACCCCGGGCTTTCTTT
>TRBJ1-3|TRBV9|NA|NA
CASSTAGRLENTIYF
TGTGCCAGCAGCACCGCCGGCAGGTTGGAAAACACCATATATTTT
>TRBJ1-2|TRBV5-1|NA|TRBD1
CASSQDRGGGYTF
TGCGCCAGCAGCCAGGACAGGGGTGGTGGCTACACCTTC
>TRBJ2-7|TRBV4-3|NA|NA
CASSQDAGIHEQYF
TGCGCCAGCAGCCAAGATGCAGGGATCCACGAGCAGTACTTC
>TRBJ2-7|TRBV5-1|NA|TRBD1
CASSFNRDREYF
TGCGCCAGCAGCTTTAACCGGGACAGGGAGTACTTC
>TRBJ1-4|TRBV18|NA|TRBD1
CASSQSTGDNEKLFF
TGTGCCAGCTCACAATCGACAGGGGATAATGAAAAACTGTTTTTT
>TRBJ2-7|TRBV18|few|TRBD2
CASSPPPGGDEQYF
TGTGCCAGCTCACCACCGCCGGGAGGGGACGAGCAGTACTTC
>TRBJ2-7|TRBV2|NA|TRBD1
CASKKGQDSYEQYF
TGTGCCAGCAAAAAGGGACAGGACTCCTACGAGCAGTACTTC
>TRBJ2-2|TRBV18|once|TRBD1
CASSPRVPGQGSTGELFF
TGTGCCAGCTCTCCAAGAGTACCGGGACAGGGAAGTACCGGGGAGCTGTTTTTT
>TRBJ2-5|TRBV18|NA|TRBD2
CASSPNTAWTSGGEETQYF
TGTGCCAGCTCACCTAACACCGCTTGGACTAGCGGGGGGGAAGAGACCCAGTACTTC
>TRBJ2-1|TRBV19|NA|NA
CASSIAGDNYNEQFF
TGTGCCAGTAGTATCGCTGGGGACAATTACAATGAGCAGTTCTTC
>TRBJ1-5|TRBV19|NA|TRBD1
CASSTPQGASNQPQHF
TGTGCCAGTAGTACCCCACAGGGGGCTAGCAATCAGCCCCAGCATTTT
>TRBJ2-1|TRBV11-2|NA|TRBD2
CASSLGLAGGRRIEQFF
TGTGCCAGCAGCTTAGGACTAGCGGGGGGCCGTCGGATTGAGCAGTTCTTC
>TRBJ2-2|TRBV6-1|NA|TRBD1
CASSRQGANTGELFF
TGTGCCAGCAGTAGACAGGGGGCGAACACCGGGGAGCTGTTTTTT
>TRBJ2-7|TRBV19|NA|TRBD1
CASSSGQGTYEQYF
TGTGCCAGTAGTTCCGGACAGGGGACCTACGAGCAGTACTTC
>TRBJ2-2|TRBV7-2|NA|TRBD2
CASSLAAGGTGELFF
TGTGCCAGCAGCTTAGCTGCGGGGGGCACCGGGGAGCTGTTTTTT
>TRBJ2-7|TRBV19|NA|NA
CASSIVQQGSYEQYF
TGTGCCAGTAGTATCGTTCAACAGGGATCCTACGAGCAGTACTTC
>TRBJ1-4|TRBV27|once|NA
CASSFLSPATNEKLFF
TGTGCCAGCAGTTTTCTCTCCCCTGCGACTAATGAAAAACTGTTTTTT
>TRBJ1-1|TRBV5-8|NA|TRBD1
CASSNEDRANTEAFF
TGTGCCAGCAGTAACGAGGACAGGGCGAACACTGAAGCTTTCTTT
>TRBJ2-3|TRBV27|NA|TRBD1
CASSLVEGQGGYTQYF
TGTGCCAGCAGTTTAGTGGAGGGACAGGGGGGTTATACGCAGTATTTT
>TRBJ1-1|TRBV28|once|NA
CASSLETGNTEAFF
TGTGCCAGCAGTTTAGAAACAGGGAACACTGAAGCTTTCTTT
>TRBJ2-7|TRBV5-1|NA|TRBD2
CASSLGGTSGSYEQYF
TGCGCCAGCAGCTTGGGGGGGACTAGCGGGTCCTACGAGCAGTACTTC